Listed here is a single TCR beta chain. The junction departs from the called germline gene at one end, perhaps through a read error. The data originate from a study of tumor-infiltrating lymphocytes in primary liver carcinoma. At the level of the study: Samples gave roughly 3.65 to 8 million productive TCRbeta reads, similar across tissue types.

Per the germline V gene, CDR1 is LGHNA and CDR2 is YSLEER. There are 16 residues in the CDR3. Joint extraction of RNA and DNA used 20-30 mg of bulk tissue that was unsorted. Production of TCR beta cDNA used 400 to 600 ng total RNA together with a constant-region primer. ARM-PCR, slightly modified, supplied the TCR beta libraries through three nested multiplex PCR rounds. Use of TRBV1-TRBV30 forward primers with a C-beta reverse primer characterized the first two PCR rounds, which lasted 10 cycles each. MiXCR was run by TCRdb on the multiplex PCR reads, yielding one entry per CDR3 protein. There are roughly 32,000 distinct CDR3 sequences in the sample; roughly 80% occur only once, and 15% to 20% lies in the top ten.

V usage is TRBV4-3 and J usage is TRBJ2-5; 7 positions match TRBD2. The specimen was liver tumor tissue from sampling region 4. This sample's subset: tumor region T4, right-lateral pole. The clonotype comes from a middle-aged man with primary liver carcinoma and hepatitis B virus infection. The CDR3 reads CASSQGEEREPEIQYF. The CDR3 region has the DNA TGCGCCAGCAGCCAAGGCGAGGAGCGGGAACCAGAGATCCAGTACTTC.